These 24 T cell receptor beta chains share one sample of origin, sequenced in a study of blood T cells in healthy people across ages. A second PCR, run for roughly 6 to 11 cycles, used a sample-barcoded 5' primer plus a J-beta primer mix. TCRdb reanalysed the 5' RACE reads using MiXCR and keeps one entry per CDR3 protein. The sample lists about 930,000 distinct CDR3 sequences; 29% were seen once. These data were also filed under a second study, of T cells of mothers and their children.

Specimen: blood. These receptors were collected from a woman between 40 and 50 years old in good health.

The sample holds a few counts of this clonotype. As DNA, the CDR3 is TGTGCCAGCAGCTTAGTTTCAGGGGGAAGGAACACTGAAGCTTTCTTT. Translated, it gives CASSLVSGGRNTEAFF. The V and J genes are TRBV7-2 and TRBJ1-1; 7 positions agree with TRBD1. Looked up from germline, CDR1 is SGHTA and CDR2 is FQGNSA. This CDR3 comprises 16 residues. V trimming: 1 base; J trimming: 1 base; junction bases outside the gene matches: 6.

This clonotype showed up just a few times. The rearrangement links TRBV5-1 to TRBJ1-2; TRBD1 matches at 8 bases. The CDR3 loop spans 15 amino acids. Germline trimming cut 5 bases from V and 6 bases from J; bases unmatched to any gene: 12. Germline CDR1 SGHRS, CDR2 YFSETQ. The CDR3 nucleotides read TGCGCCAGCAGACTAACAGGGGGTGTTTATGATGGCTACACCTTC. The encoded protein is CASRLTGGVYDGYTF.

The sample holds a few counts of this clonotype. This CDR3 reads CAISDPRYNGYTF. The CDR3 nucleotides are TGTGCCATCAGTGACCCCAGATACAATGGCTACACCTTC. The chain uses TRBV10-3 and TRBJ1-2; unclear D gene. This CDR3 region has 13 residues. CDR1 is ENHRY, CDR2 SYGVKD, per germline. Trimming shortened V by 3 bases and J by 6 bases, and 11 bases separated the two germline ends.

The genes are TRBV28 and TRBJ1-1, with D hard to call. The CDR3 is 13 residues long. The ends were cut back, 3 bases at V and 8 bases at J, with 13 bases in the middle. Germline CDR1 is MDHEN and CDR2 is SYDVKM. Written as DNA, the CDR3 is TGTGCCAGCAGTTTTAGGAACCTCGCGGAAGCTTTCTTT. Translated: CASSFRNLAEAFF.

To note about this clonotype: This is likely a read error, given that the CDR3 carries no conserved phenylalanine or tryptophan at its end. V is TRBV6-2 or TRBV6-3 and J is TRBJ2-1; D perhaps matches TRBD2 (5 bases). The CDR3 is 14 amino acids. Germline V gene data show CDR1 as MNHEY and CDR2 as SVGEGT. The ends were cut back, 1 base at V and 5 bases at J, with 9 bases in the middle. For the CDR3, the DNA is TGTGCCAGCAGTTACTACGGGGAGAACAATGAGCAGTTCCTC. This encodes CASSYYGENNEQFL.

The CDR3 sequence: CASSASGSGFTDTQYF. CDR3 sequence (DNA): TGTGCCAGCAGCGCTAGCGGGAGTGGGTTCACAGATACGCAGTATTTT. J is TRBJ2-3 and V is TRBV7-6, with TRBD2 matching 10 bases. CDR3 length equals 16 residues. The V gene end was trimmed by 5 bases and the J gene end by 2 bases; junction bases not matched to a gene: 7. The germline CDR1 and CDR2 sequences are SGHVS and FNYEAQ. Filled out from reference TRBV7-6 and TRBJ2-3, the complete variable domain reads GAGVSQSPRYKVTKRGQDVALRCDPISGHVSLYWYRQALGQGPEFLTYFNYEAQQDKSGLPNDRFSAERPEGSISTLTIQRTEQRDSAMYRCASSASGSGFTDTQYFGPGTRLTVL.

This clonotype was seen ten or more times. The junction shows a germline mismatch at one end, possibly a read error. The CDR3 DNA is TGTGCTAGCAGCTTACCCCAGCCCCAGCATTTT. Protein: CASSLPQPQHF. The gene calls are TRBV7-7 and TRBJ1-5; D gene uncertain. Germline CDR1 SSHAT, CDR2 FNYEAQ (reference sequence). This CDR3 is 11 amino acids long.

On this clonotype itself: A junction boundary mismatches the germline segment, possibly from a read error. The chain carries TRBV5-6 and TRBJ2-5; tentatively, D is TRBD1 (5 bases). The CDR3 length is 12 residues. Germline-derived CDR1 and CDR2 are SGHDT and YYEEEE. In nucleotides, the CDR3 is TGTGCCCGCAGCTGGGGCTGGGAAACCCAGTACTTC. It codes for CARSWGWETQYF.

This chain joins TRBV28 and TRBJ2-5; maybe TRBD1 (5 bases). The J call is uncertain, as TRBJ2-7 better fits the DNA end. Germline V CDR1 and CDR2: MDHEN, SYDVKM. This CDR3 contains 17 residues. The CDR3 sequence is CASSLDRTTDLFYEQYF. CDR3 in DNA: TGTGCCAGCAGTTTAGATCGGACGACAGATCTCTTCTACGAGCAGTACTTC.

This clonotype was counted at least ten times. V usage is TRBV28 and J usage is TRBJ2-7; 9 nucleotides line up with TRBD2. Looked up from germline, CDR1 is MDHEN and CDR2 is SYDVKM. The CDR3 has 17 residues. Trimming removed 3 bases from V and 1 base from J; junction bases left unmatched: 10. Here the CDR3 DNA reads TGTGCCAGCAGTTTTTCCCTAGCGGGGCCCTTTTCCTACGAGCAGTACTTC. Amino acids: CASSFSLAGPFSYEQYF.

Note on this clonotype: The CDR3 end shows no conserved phenylalanine or tryptophan, and so a read error is likely. The chain employs TRBV2 and TRBJ1-5, with 8 bases matching TRBD1. Trimming took 1 base from V and 6 from J; bases not matched to a gene: 8. The CDR3 has 16 amino acids. From germline, CDR1 is SNHLY and CDR2 FYNNEI. The CDR3 sequence: CASSEGQGARGQPQHC. The DNA of the CDR3 is TGTGCCAGCAGTGAAGGGCAGGGGGCGCGGGGTCAGCCCCAGCATTGT.

About this clonotype: A much larger clone differs from this one at a single base, so this may be a read error. V usage is TRBV27 and J usage is TRBJ2-4, with D tentatively TRBD1 (5 bases). The J call may be faulty, since TRBJ2-7 better matches the DNA end. CDR1 is MNHEY and CDR2 is SMNVEV in the germline V gene (reference sequence). The CDR3 spans 13 residues. DNA for the CDR3: TGTGTCAGCAGTTGGGGCAGTGGGAACGAGCAGTACTTC. Its protein product is CVSSWGSGNEQYF.

This clonotype was recorded many times. The V gene is TRBV7-2, the J gene TRBJ1-2; a possible D gene is TRBD1 (6 bases). V lost 1 base to trimming and J lost 1 base, with 19 bases between them. The CDR3 runs 18 residues. In germline, CDR1 is SGHTA, CDR2 FQGNSA. The CDR3 loop is CASSLDVGASGDNYGYTF. DNA for the CDR3: TGTGCCAGCAGCTTAGATGTCGGCGCGTCAGGGGATAACTATGGCTACACCTTC.

The table lists this clonotype with a few counts. This chain's CDR3 is CASSLPTSGVDEQFF. The CDR3, as DNA: TGTGCCAGCAGTCTTCCGACTAGCGGGGTCGATGAGCAGTTCTTC. The chain joins TRBV28 to TRBJ2-1; 11 nucleotides agree with TRBD2. J was trimmed by 8 bases and V by 5 bases; bases with no gene match: 8. The CDR3 loop spans 15 amino acids. Germline V CDR1 and CDR2: MDHEN, SYDVKM.

This clonotype has ten or more counts. The chain uses TRBV29-1 and TRBJ2-1; the match to TRBD2 covers 10 bases. The V segment lost 7 bases and the J segment 1 base; nucleotides outside the gene matches: 10. The germline V gene has CDR1 SQVTM and CDR2 ANQGSEA. The CDR3 runs 16 residues. CDR3: CSARVRSGGSYNEQFF. CDR3 sequence (DNA): TGCAGCGCTAGAGTTCGTAGCGGGGGGTCCTACAATGAGCAGTTCTTC.

This chain joins TRBV12-3 or TRBV12-4 and TRBJ1-1; D might be TRBD1 (6 bases). CDR3 length: 12 amino acids. V dropped 6 bases and J dropped 7 bases, with 12 bases sitting between them. CDR3 in DNA: TGTGCCAGCAGACCAGGGGATGGTGAAGCTTTCTTT. Its protein is CASRPGDGEAFF.

The chain links TRBV20-1 to TRBJ1-1; D remains unclear. This CDR3 comprises 14 residues. V lost 3 bases, J lost 1 base, and 12 bases lay in between. Per the germline V gene, CDR1 is DFQATT and CDR2 is SNEGSKA (reference sequence). CDR3 nucleotide sequence: TGCAGTGCTAGCCGTAACAGCCGGAACACTGAAGCTTTCTTT. The encoded protein is CSASRNSRNTEAFF.

J is TRBJ2-7 and V is TRBV10-2, with D hard to call. Per the germline V gene, CDR1 is WSHSY and CDR2 is SAAADI. This CDR3 region has 14 residues. The V end was cut by 6 bases, the J end by 4 bases, with 16 bases between. The CDR3 protein is CASRAFGQLYEQYF. Written as DNA, the CDR3 is TGCGCCAGCAGGGCCTTTGGGCAGCTTTACGAGCAGTACTTC.

This clonotype was recorded many times. The chain has TRBV6-2 or TRBV6-3 and TRBJ2-5; D ambiguous. CDR1 is MNHEY and CDR2 is SVGEGT in the germline V gene. The V and J ends lost 0 bases and 5 bases respectively, with 7 bases between them. The CDR3 runs to 13 residues. The CDR3 loop is CASSYSISETQYF. In nucleotides, the CDR3 is TGTGCCAGCAGTTACTCGATTTCGGAGACCCAGTACTTC.

The table lists this clonotype with a few counts. This sequence joins TRBV5-1 and TRBJ2-7; possibly TRBD2 for D (6 bases). The CDR3 contains 14 residues. Trimming took 3 bases from V and 2 from J, leaving 12 bases between them. CDR1 SGHRS and CDR2 YFSETQ come from the germline V gene. CDR3 DNA: TGCGCCAGCAGCTGGGGACTTACCACCTACGAGCAGTACTTC. Translating it yields CASSWGLTTYEQYF.

This clonotype occurred many times. The V and J genes are TRBV12-3 or TRBV12-4 and TRBJ2-1; TRBD1 agrees at 8 bases. The CDR3 spans 19 residues. J gave up 5 bases and V 3 bases, and 18 bases lay outside the gene matches. CDR3 sequence reads: CASSFQADGTGWEDNEQFF. Here the CDR3 DNA reads TGTGCCAGCAGTTTCCAGGCGGATGGGACAGGATGGGAAGACAATGAGCAGTTCTTC.

This clonotype was counted a few times. The V call is TRBV7-2, the J call TRBJ2-4, with 15 bases that match TRBD2. Germline V CDR1 and CDR2: SGHTA, FQGNSA. The CDR3 totals 18 residues. Losses at the gene ends were 4 bases for V and 0 bases for J; bases not matched to a gene: 4. CDR3 bases: TGTGCCAGCAGCTCGGGACTAGCGGGAGGATTAGCCAAAAACATTCAGTACTTC. Amino acids: CASSSGLAGGLAKNIQYF.

Notes on this clonotype: One base away lies a much larger clone, so this may be a sequencing read error. The genes are TRBV28 and TRBJ1-6; possible D gene TRBD1, 6 bases. The ends were cut back, 6 bases at V and 14 bases at J, with 17 bases in the middle. The germline V gene encodes CDR1 MDHEN and CDR2 SYDVKM. The CDR3 length is 13 residues. This chain's CDR3 is CASRERGPAALHF. The CDR3 nucleotides read TGTGCCAGCAGGGAACGGGGGCCCGCGGCCCTCCACTTT.

This clonotype was recorded a few times. The V and J genes are TRBV6-2 or TRBV6-3 and TRBJ1-1, with 9 bases fitting TRBD1. Trimming removed 10 bases from V and 1 base from J; junction bases left unmatched: 10. The CDR3 sequence is 15 residues long. Germline CDR1 reads MNHEY; CDR2 reads SVGEGT. CDR3 nucleotides: TGTGCCATTACGGACAGGGGCGGAAAGAACACTGAAGCTTTCTTT. Translating gives CAITDRGGKNTEAFF.